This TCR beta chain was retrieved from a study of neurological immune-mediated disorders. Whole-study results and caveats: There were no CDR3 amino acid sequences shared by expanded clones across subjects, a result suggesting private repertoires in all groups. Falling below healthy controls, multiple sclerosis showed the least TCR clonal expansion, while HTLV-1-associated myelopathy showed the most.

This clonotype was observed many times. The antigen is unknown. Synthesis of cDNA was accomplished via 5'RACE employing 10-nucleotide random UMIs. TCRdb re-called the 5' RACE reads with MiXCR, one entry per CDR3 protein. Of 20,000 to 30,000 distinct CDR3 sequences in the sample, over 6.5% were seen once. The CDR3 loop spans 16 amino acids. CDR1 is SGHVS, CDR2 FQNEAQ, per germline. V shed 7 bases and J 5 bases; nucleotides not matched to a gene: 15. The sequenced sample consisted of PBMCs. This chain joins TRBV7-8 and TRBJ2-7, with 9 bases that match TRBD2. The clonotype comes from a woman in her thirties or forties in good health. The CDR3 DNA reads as TGTGCCAGCACCCTGCGGGGGCCTAGCGGGACCCACGAGCAGTACTTC. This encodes CASTLRGPSGTHEQYF.